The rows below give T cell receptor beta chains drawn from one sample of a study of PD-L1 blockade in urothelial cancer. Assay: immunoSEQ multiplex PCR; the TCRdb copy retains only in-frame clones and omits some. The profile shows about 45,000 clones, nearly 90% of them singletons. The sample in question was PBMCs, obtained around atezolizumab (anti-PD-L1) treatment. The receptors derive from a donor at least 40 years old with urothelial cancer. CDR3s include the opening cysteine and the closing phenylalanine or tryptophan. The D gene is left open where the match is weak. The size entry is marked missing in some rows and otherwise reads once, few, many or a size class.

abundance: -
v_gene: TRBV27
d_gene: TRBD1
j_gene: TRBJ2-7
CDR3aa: CASTGTGRGSYEQYF
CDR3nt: TGTGCCAGCACCGGGACAGGCCGGGGCTCCTACGAGCAGTACTTC

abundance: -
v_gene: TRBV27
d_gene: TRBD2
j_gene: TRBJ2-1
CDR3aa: CASRASGRGNEQFF
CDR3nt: TGTGCCAGCAGGGCTAGCGGGAGGGGGAATGAGCAGTTCTTC

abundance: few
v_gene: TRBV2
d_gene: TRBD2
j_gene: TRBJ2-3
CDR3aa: CASSPGTSSTDTQYF
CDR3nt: TGTGCCAGCAGTCCCGGGACTAGCAGCACAGATACGCAGTATTTT

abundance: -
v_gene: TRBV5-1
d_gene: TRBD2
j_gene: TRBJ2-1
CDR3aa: CASSTQGLAGLSYNEQFF
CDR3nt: TGCGCCAGCAGCACACAGGGACTAGCGGGCCTCTCCTACAATGAGCAGTTCTTC

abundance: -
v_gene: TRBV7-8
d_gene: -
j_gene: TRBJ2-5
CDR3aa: CASSLASTGLQETQYF
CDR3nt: TGTGCCAGCAGCTTAGCCTCCACAGGGCTCCAAGAGACCCAGTACTTC

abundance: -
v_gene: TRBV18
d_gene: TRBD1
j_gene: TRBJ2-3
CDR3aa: CASSPLGQGGTDTQYF
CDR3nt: TGTGCCAGCTCACCCCTTGGACAGGGGGGCACAGATACGCAGTATTTT

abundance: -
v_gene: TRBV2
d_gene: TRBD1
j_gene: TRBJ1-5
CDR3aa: CASGVDRGSQPQHF
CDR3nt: TGTGCCAGCGGCGTCGACAGGGGAAGTCAGCCCCAGCATTTT

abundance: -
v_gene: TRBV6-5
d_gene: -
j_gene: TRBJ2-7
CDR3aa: CASSYSIGGGYEQYF
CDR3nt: TGTGCCAGCAGTTACTCGATAGGGGGAGGGTACGAGCAGTACTTC

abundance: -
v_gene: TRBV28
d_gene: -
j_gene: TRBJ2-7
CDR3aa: CASSFGSSYEQYF
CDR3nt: TGTGCCAGCAGTTTTGGGAGCTCCTACGAGCAGTACTTC

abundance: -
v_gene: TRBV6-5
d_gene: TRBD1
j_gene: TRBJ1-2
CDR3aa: CASSYLTMTGNYGYTF
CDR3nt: TGTGCCAGCAGTTATCTAACGATGACAGGGAACTATGGCTACACCTTC

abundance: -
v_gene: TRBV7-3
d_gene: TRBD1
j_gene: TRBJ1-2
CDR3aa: CASSPGQGAADGYTF
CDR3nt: TGTGCCAGCAGCCCGGGACAGGGGGCGGCGGACGGCTACACCTTC

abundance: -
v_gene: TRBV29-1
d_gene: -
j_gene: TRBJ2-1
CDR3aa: CSVVRANNEQFF
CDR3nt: TGCAGCGTCGTCAGGGCAAACAATGAGCAGTTCTTC

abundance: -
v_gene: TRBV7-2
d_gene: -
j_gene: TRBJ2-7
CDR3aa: CASSLDRLAHEQYF
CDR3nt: TGTGCCAGCAGCTTAGATAGACTGGCCCACGAGCAGTACTTC

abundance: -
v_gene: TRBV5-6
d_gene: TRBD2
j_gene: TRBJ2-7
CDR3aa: CASSLGLLAGTYEQYF
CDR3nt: TGTGCCAGCAGCTTGGGTTTGCTAGCGGGAACCTACGAGCAGTACTTC

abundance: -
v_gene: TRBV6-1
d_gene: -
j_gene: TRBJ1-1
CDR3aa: CASSEGTESPVAFF
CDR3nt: TGTGCCAGCAGTGAAGGGACTGAAAGTCCGGTAGCTTTCTTT

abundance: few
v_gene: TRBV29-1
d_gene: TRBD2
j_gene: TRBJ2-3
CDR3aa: CSAGGTDGRAQYF
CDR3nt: TGCAGCGCCGGGGGGACCGACGGACGGGCGCAGTATTTT

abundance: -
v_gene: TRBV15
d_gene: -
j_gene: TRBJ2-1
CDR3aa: CATSRDPPDHGRGYNEQFF
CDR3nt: TGTGCCACCAGCAGAGATCCGCCAGACCATGGACGGGGGTACAATGAGCAGTTCTTC

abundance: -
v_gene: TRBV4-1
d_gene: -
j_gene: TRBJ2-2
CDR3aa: CASSQPGLSPYRAGTGELFF
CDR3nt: TGCGCCAGCAGCCAACCGGGGCTTTCCCCGTACAGGGCGGGCACCGGGGAGCTGTTTTTT

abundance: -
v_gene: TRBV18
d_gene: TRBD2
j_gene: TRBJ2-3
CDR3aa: CASSPTSGIDTQYF
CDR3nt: TGTGCCAGCTCACCTACTAGCGGGATCGATACGCAGTATTTT

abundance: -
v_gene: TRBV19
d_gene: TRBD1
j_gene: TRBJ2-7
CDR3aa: CASSTARTGTGLYEQYF
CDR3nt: TGTGCCAGTAGTACAGCCCGGACCGGGACAGGGCTCTACGAGCAGTACTTC

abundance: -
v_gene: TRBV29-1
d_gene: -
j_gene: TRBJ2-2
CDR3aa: CSVGRGNTGELFF
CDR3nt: TGCAGCGTTGGCCGAGGAAACACCGGGGAGCTGTTTTTT

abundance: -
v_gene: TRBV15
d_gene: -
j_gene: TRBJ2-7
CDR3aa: CATAEGLGEQYF
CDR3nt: TGTGCCACCGCGGAGGGCCTCGGCGAGCAGTACTTC

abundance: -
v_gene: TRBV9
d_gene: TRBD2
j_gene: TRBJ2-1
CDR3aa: CASSPLLLAGGEQFF
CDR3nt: TGTGCCAGCAGCCCCCTGCTTCTGGCGGGAGGTGAGCAGTTCTTC

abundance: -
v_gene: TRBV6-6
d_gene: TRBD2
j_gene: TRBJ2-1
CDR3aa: CASRYSGNSYNEQFF
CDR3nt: TGTGCCAGCAGATACAGCGGGAACTCCTACAATGAGCAGTTCTTC

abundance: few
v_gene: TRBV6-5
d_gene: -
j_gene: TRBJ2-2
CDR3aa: CASSYGPGEELFF
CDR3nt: TGTGCCAGCAGTTATGGGCCAGGGGAGGAGCTGTTTTTT

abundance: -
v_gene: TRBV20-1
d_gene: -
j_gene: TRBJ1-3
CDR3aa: CSALRGNTIYF
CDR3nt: TGCAGTGCTTTACGGGGAAACACCATATATTTT

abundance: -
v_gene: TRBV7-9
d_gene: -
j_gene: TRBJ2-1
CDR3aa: CASSLRARSYNEQFF
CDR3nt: TGTGCCAGCAGCTTGCGGGCCCGCTCCTACAATGAGCAGTTCTTC

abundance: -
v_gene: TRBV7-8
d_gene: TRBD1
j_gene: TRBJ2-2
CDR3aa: CASSTPTGRLTNKATGELFF
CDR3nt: TGTGCCAGCAGCACCCCGACAGGGCGTCTAACAAATAAAGCGACCGGGGAGCTGTTTTTT

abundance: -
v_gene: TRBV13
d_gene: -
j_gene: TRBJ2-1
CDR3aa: CASSLGPTRAGGLLHHNEQFF
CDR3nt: TGTGCCAGCAGCTTAGGCCCTACCCGGGCAGGAGGACTTCTCCACCACAATGAGCAGTTCTTC

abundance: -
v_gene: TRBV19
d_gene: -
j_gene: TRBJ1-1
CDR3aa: CASSKGQLNTEAFF
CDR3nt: TGTGCCAGTAGCAAAGGACAACTGAACACTGAAGCTTTCTTT

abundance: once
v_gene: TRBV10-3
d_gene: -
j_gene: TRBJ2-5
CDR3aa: CAISDTVWETGETQYF
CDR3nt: TGTGCCATCAGCGACACGGTGTGGGAGACGGGTGAGACCCAGTACTTC

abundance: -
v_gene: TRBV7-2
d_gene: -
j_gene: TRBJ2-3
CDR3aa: CASSLRSREVGGTDTQYF
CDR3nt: TGTGCCAGCAGCTTGCGCAGCAGGGAAGTTGGGGGCACAGATACGCAGTATTTT

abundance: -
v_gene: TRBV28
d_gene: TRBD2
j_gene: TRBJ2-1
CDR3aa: CASRETSGNRNEQFF
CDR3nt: TGTGCCAGCAGGGAGACTAGCGGGAACCGTAATGAGCAGTTCTTC

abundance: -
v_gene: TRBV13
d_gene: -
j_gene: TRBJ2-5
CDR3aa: CASSWGPGETQYF
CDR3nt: TGTGCCAGCAGCTGGGGCCCCGGGGAGACCCAGTACTTC

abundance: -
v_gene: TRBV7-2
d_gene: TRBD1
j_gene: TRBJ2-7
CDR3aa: CASSKRTGGWDEQYF
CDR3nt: TGTGCCAGCAGCAAAAGGACAGGGGGCTGGGACGAGCAGTACTTC

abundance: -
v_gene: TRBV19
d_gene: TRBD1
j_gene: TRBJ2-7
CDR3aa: CASKVGTGDFYEQYF
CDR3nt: TGTGCCAGTAAGGTCGGGACAGGGGACTTCTACGAGCAGTACTTC

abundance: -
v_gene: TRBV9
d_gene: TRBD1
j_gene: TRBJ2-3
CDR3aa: CASSHRGQPSADTQYF
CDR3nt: TGTGCCAGCAGTCATAGGGGGCAACCCTCTGCAGATACGCAGTATTTT

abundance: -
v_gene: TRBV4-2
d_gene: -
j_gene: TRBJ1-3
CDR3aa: CASSPSGGMAPNSGNTIYF
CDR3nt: TGTGCCAGCAGCCCCAGTGGGGGGATGGCTCCGAACTCTGGAAACACCATATATTTT

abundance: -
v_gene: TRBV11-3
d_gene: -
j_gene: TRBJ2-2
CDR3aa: CASSGGVDTGELFF
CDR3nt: TGTGCCAGCAGCGGAGGGGTCGACACCGGGGAGCTGTTTTTT

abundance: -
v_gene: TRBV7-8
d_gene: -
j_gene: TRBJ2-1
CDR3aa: CASSLGGDWTYNEQFF
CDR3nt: TGTGCCAGCAGCTTAGGGGGGGACTGGACCTACAATGAGCAGTTCTTC

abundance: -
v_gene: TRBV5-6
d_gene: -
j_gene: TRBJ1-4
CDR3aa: CASSSAGRNEKLFF
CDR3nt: TGTGCCAGCAGCTCGGCAGGCCGGAATGAAAAACTGTTTTTT

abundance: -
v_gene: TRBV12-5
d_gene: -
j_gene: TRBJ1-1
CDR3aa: CASGLVAGSEAFF
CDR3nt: TGTGCTAGTGGTTTGGTGGCAGGCTCTGAAGCTTTCTTT

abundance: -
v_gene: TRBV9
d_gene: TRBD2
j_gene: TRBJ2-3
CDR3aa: CASSVGGRVGDTQYF
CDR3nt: TGTGCCAGCAGCGTAGGCGGGAGGGTTGGAGATACGCAGTATTTT

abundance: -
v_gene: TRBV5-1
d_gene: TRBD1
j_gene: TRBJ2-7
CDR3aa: CASSPPGQGAREQYF
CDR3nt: TGCGCCAGCAGCCCCCCGGGACAGGGAGCCCGCGAGCAGTACTTC

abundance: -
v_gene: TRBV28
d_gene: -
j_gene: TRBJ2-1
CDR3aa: CASSLWGSGGDNEQFF
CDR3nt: TGTGCCAGCAGTTTATGGGGGTCGGGGGGCGACAATGAGCAGTTCTTC

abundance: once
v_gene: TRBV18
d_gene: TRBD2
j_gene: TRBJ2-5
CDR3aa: CASSRLADQETQYF
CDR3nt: TGTGCCAGCTCACGGCTAGCGGACCAAGAGACCCAGTACTTC

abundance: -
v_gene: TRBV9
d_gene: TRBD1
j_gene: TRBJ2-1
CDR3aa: CASSARGRDEQFF
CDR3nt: TGTGCCAGCAGCGCCAGGGGGAGAGATGAGCAGTTCTTC

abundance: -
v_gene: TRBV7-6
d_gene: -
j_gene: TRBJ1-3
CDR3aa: CASSDRQGNTIYF
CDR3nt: TGTGCCAGCAGCGACCGACAAGGAAACACCATATATTTT

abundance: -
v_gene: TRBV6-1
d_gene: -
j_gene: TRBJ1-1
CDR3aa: CASNYQGVTEAFF
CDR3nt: TGTGCCAGCAATTACCAAGGGGTCACTGAAGCTTTCTTT

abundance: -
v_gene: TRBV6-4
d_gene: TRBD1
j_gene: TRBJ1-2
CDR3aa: CASSDPGQGVYGYTF
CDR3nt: TGTGCCAGCAGTGACCCTGGACAGGGGGTCTATGGCTACACCTTC

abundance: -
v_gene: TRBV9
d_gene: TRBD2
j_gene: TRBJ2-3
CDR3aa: CASSVASGRGDTQYF
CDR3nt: TGTGCCAGCAGCGTGGCTAGCGGGAGGGGTGATACGCAGTATTTT

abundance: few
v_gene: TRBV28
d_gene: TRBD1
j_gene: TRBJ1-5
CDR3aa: CASRYRGGGNQPQHF
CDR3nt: TGTGCCAGCAGATACAGGGGTGGGGGCAATCAGCCCCAGCATTTT

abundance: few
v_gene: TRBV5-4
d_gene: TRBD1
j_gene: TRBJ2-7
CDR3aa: CASSRGTVGAYEQYF
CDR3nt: TGTGCCAGCAGCCGAGGGACAGTCGGAGCCTACGAGCAGTACTTC

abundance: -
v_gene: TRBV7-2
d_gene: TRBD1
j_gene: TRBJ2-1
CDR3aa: CASRVMTGFEGEQFF
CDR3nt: TGTGCCAGCAGGGTTATGACAGGGTTCGAGGGTGAGCAGTTCTTC

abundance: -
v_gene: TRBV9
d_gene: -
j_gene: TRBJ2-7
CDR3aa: CASSVGVGQGYEQYF
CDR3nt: TGTGCCAGCAGCGTCGGTGTGGGGCAGGGCTACGAGCAGTACTTC

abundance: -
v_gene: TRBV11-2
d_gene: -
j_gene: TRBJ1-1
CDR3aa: CASSQRTGRNTEAFF
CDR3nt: TGTGCCAGCAGCCAGAGGACGGGAAGGAACACTGAAGCTTTCTTT

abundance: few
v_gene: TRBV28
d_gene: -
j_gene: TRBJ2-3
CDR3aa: CASSFRYSTDTQYF
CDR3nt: TGTGCCAGCAGTTTCAGGTATAGCACAGATACGCAGTATTTT

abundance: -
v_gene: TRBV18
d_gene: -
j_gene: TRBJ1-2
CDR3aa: CASSPNAGPRGYGYTF
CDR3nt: TGTGCCAGCTCCCCAAACGCGGGGCCCCGGGGCTATGGCTACACCTTC

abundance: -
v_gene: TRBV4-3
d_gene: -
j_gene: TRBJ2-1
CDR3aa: CASSQELGPSNEQFF
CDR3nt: TGCGCCAGCAGCCAAGAGCTTGGGCCTTCCAATGAGCAGTTCTTC